This T cell receptor (beta chain) was obtained from a study of T cell responses to AZD1222 COVID-19 vaccine. Clones were read by immunoSEQ multiplex PCR, and TCRdb kept only the in-frame ones, dropping some. The sample yields about 140,000 clones, 85% to 90% seen once. Study-wide findings and caveats: Per reports, nearly half of all spike-specific TCRs target regions that are unmutated in variants.

V was cut by 3 bases and J by 3 bases, with 15 bases left in between. CDR1 is SNHLY and CDR2 is FYNNEI in the germline V gene. CDR3 length equals 15 residues. As concerns this clone: Its matching antigen is unknown.

The genes are TRBV2 and TRBJ2-7; D could derive from TRBD1 or TRBD2 (5 bases each). The specimen was peripheral blood, collected 28 days after the second AZD1222 dose. The TCR originated in an adult who received the AZD1222 COVID-19 vaccine. This CDR3 reads CASSDVGALNYEQYF. In nucleotides, the CDR3 is TGTGCCAGCAGTGACGTCGGGGCCCTTAACTACGAGCAGTACTTC.